One sample yielded the 23 T cell receptor beta chains listed below, sequenced in a study of tumor-infiltrating lymphocytes in primary liver carcinoma. The investigators made TCR beta cDNA from approximately 510 ng total RNA, using a constant-region primer. Slightly modified ARM-PCR with three nested multiplex PCR rounds yielded TCR beta libraries. For around 11 cycles apiece, the opening two PCR rounds ran with TRBV1-TRBV30 forward primers and a C-beta reverse primer. TCRdb reprocessed the multiplex PCR reads with MiXCR, giving one entry per CDR3 protein. The sample yields around 330,000 distinct CDR3 sequences, nearly 60% seen once. Unsorted whole blood yielded the blood RNA, and germline DNA was also extracted. Material: peripheral blood. The receptors originated from a woman between 25 and 40 years old with primary liver carcinoma and hepatitis B virus infection.

Remarks on this clonotype: Relative to the germline gene, one junction end is altered; a read error may explain this. The V call is TRBV11-3, the J call TRBJ2-7, with 8 bases aligning to TRBD2. This CDR3 is 14 amino acids long. Germline-derived CDR1 and CDR2 are SGHNT and YENEEA. The DNA of the CDR3 is TGTGTCAGCATCTTAAGCGGGAGTTTCCACGAGCAGTACTTC. Its translation is CVSILSGSFHEQYF. Complete variable domain (other parts from reference TRBV11-3 and TRBJ2-7): EAGVVQSPRYKIIEKKQPVAFWCNPISGHNTLYWYLQNLGQGPELLIRYENEEAVDDSQLPKDRFSAERLKGVDSTLKIQPAELGDSAVYLCVSILSGSFHEQYFGPGTRLTVT.

The chain combines TRBV5-4 with TRBJ1-2; 7 positions match TRBD1. Germline loops: CDR1 SGHNT, CDR2 YYREEE (reference sequence). This CDR3 is 15 amino acids long. Germline trimming cut 1 base from V and 6 bases from J; bases unmatched to any gene: 9. In DNA, the CDR3 is TGTGCCAGCAGCTTGTTCATCGACAGGGATAATGGCTACACCTTC. This translates into CASSLFIDRDNGYTF.

Of note for this clonotype: One base away lies a much larger clone, so this may be a sequencing read error. V and J are TRBV12-3 or TRBV12-4 and TRBJ2-1; 7 bases fit TRBD2. This CDR3 contains 11 residues. The V gene end was trimmed by 3 bases and the J gene end by 13 bases; junction bases not matched to a gene: 3. The CDR3 sequence: CASSFGGDQFF. CDR3 sequence (DNA): TGTGCCAGCAGTTTTGGGGGGGATCAGTTCTTC.

This clonotype showed up many times. This chain joins TRBV29-1 and TRBJ2-1; the match to TRBD1 covers 12 bases. CDR1 is SQVTM and CDR2 is ANQGSEA in the germline V gene. The CDR3 extends over 14 amino acids. The junction had 7 bases not matched to a gene; V was cut back by 1 base and J by 12 bases. The CDR3 coding sequence is TGCAGCGTTGAAGCCCGGGACAGGGGGCTTAGGCAGTTCTTC. Its protein is CSVEARDRGLRQFF.

V is TRBV10-2 and J is TRBJ2-3; no reliable D call. Germline values: CDR1 WSHSY, CDR2 SAAADI. V was pared by 2 bases and J by 0 bases, with 9 bases between. This CDR3 has 15 residues. The CDR3 here is CASSERVLSTDTQYF. The CDR3 bases are TGCGCCAGCAGTGAGCGGGTCCTTAGCACAGATACGCAGTATTTT.

Details on this clonotype: The junction shows a germline mismatch at one end, possibly a read error. The rearrangement uses TRBV6-2 or TRBV6-3 and TRBJ2-7; 8 bases agree with TRBD2. This CDR3 is 15 amino acids long. Germline lookup yields CDR1 MNHEY and CDR2 SVGEGT. The CDR3 bases are TGTGCCAGCAGTTACTCGCAACTAGCGGACTACGTGCAGTACTTC. As protein: CASSYSQLADYVQYF.

On this clonotype itself: This may arise from a read error, as a much more abundant clone is one base away. J is TRBJ2-1 and V is TRBV6-5; D gene uncertain. The V gene's germline CDR1 is MNHEY and CDR2 SVGAGI. The CDR3 consists of 16 residues. The CDR3 loop is CASSYSYRPTYNEQSF. As DNA, the CDR3 is TGTGCCAGCAGTTACTCGTATAGGCCTACCTACAATGAGCAGTCCTTC.

This clonotype appeared once. The conserved phenylalanine or tryptophan is not found at the CDR3 terminus, so this likely reflects a read error. V gene TRBV4-3 combines with J gene TRBJ2-1; 8 bases fit TRBD2. The CDR3 runs to 16 residues. Germline CDR1 reads LGHNA; CDR2 reads YSLEER. CDR3 sequence (DNA): TGCGCCAACAGCCAAGATGCGGGAGGCTCCTACAATGAGCAGTTCTGC. Translation gives CANSQDAGGSYNEQFC.

This clonotype was seen a few times. This chain links TRBV7-8 with TRBJ2-7; D could derive from TRBD1 or TRBD2 (5 bases each). With 1 base removed from V and 1 base from J, the gap between germline ends came to 14 bases. This CDR3 is built from 16 residues. Per the germline V gene, CDR1 is SGHVS and CDR2 is FQNEAQ. The CDR3 spells CASSLDRDGRSYEQYF. The CDR3 bases are TGTGCCAGCAGCTTAGACCGGGACGGTAGATCCTACGAGCAGTACTTC.

This clonotype was detected only once. J is TRBJ2-5 and V is TRBV29-1; D gene unclear. Germline V lookup: CDR1 SQVTM, CDR2 ANQGSEA. The V end lost 0 bases, the J end lost 5 bases, and 10 bases lay between the germline ends. This CDR3 spans 13 amino acids. This CDR3 reads CSVEDPVRETQYF. The DNA for the CDR3 is TGCAGCGTTGAAGATCCTGTTCGGGAGACCCAGTACTTC.

This rearrangement joins TRBV24-1 to TRBJ2-3; D not resolved. The CDR3 consists of 16 residues. With 3 bases removed from V and 1 base from J, the gap between germline ends came to 13 bases. Germline V gene sequence: CDR1 KGHDR, CDR2 SFDVKD. This CDR3 is CATSDPGPIRTDTQYF. In nucleotides, the CDR3 is TGTGCCACCAGTGATCCCGGACCGATCCGCACAGATACGCAGTATTTT.

About this clonotype: The junction departs from germline at one end; a sequencing error may be responsible. The genes are TRBV4-2 and TRBJ2-3; 10 nucleotides align to TRBD2. The CDR3 extends over 15 amino acids. CDR1 LGHNA and CDR2 YNFKEQ come from the germline V gene. CDR3 amino acids: CASNQAGTSADTQYF. For the CDR3, the DNA is TGTGCCAGCAACCAAGCTGGGACTAGCGCAGATACGCAGTATTTT.

A note on this clonotype: The junction departs from germline at one end; a sequencing error may be responsible. This chain uses TRBV12-3 or TRBV12-4 with TRBJ1-6, with 12 bases fitting TRBD1. The CDR3 spans 16 residues. This CDR3 is CASRRDRGLSESPFHF. In DNA form, the CDR3 reads TGTGCCAGCAGACGGGACAGGGGGCTGTCGGAATCACCCTTCCACTTT.

Points on this clonotype: The CDR3 end shows no conserved phenylalanine or tryptophan, and so a read error is likely. The chain uses TRBV12-3 or TRBV12-4 and TRBJ2-1, with D possibly matching TRBD2 (5 bases). CDR3 length equals 13 residues. V shed 5 bases and J shed 8 bases, with 13 bases lying between them. CDR3 protein: CASSPDGVYEQFL. The CDR3, as DNA: TGTGCCAGCAGTCCAGACGGGGTTTATGAGCAGTTCCTC.

This chain connects TRBV7-9 to TRBJ2-5; D not resolved. Trimming took 1 base from V and 11 from J, leaving 11 bases between them. CDR1 is SEHNR and CDR2 is FQNEAQ in the germline V gene (reference sequence). The CDR3 sequence is 12 residues long. The CDR3: CASSLELTEQYF. The CDR3 nucleotides read TGTGCCAGCAGCTTAGAGTTAACTGAGCAGTACTTC. The full variable domain, completed using reference TRBV7-9 and TRBJ2-5, is DTGVSQNPRHKITKRGQNVTFRCDPISEHNRLYWYRQTLGQGPEFLTYFQNEAQLEKSRLLSDRFSAERPKGSFSTLEIQRTEQGDSAMYLCASSLELTEQYFGPGTRLLVL.

The chain recombines TRBV7-8 with TRBJ2-7; D is perhaps TRBD1 (5 bases). From germline, CDR1 is SGHVS and CDR2 FQNEAQ. Trimming removed 6 bases from V and 8 bases from J, with 11 bases in between. The CDR3 is made up of 11 amino acids. For the CDR3, the DNA is TGTGCCAGCAGGCTGGCGGACAAGCAGTACTTC. This encodes CASRLADKQYF. The whole variable domain, filled in from reference TRBV7-8 and TRBJ2-7, reads GAGVSQSPRYKVAKRGQDVALRCDPISGHVSLFWYQQALGQGPEFLTYFQNEAQLDKSGLPSDRFFAERPEGSVSTLKIQRTQQEDSAVYLCASRLADKQYFGPGTRLTVT.

This chain links TRBV29-1 with TRBJ1-2; D ambiguous. This CDR3 region has 12 residues. Between the trimmed V and J ends, which lost 6 bases and 10 bases, there was a span of 18 bases. Germline CDR1 is SQVTM and CDR2 is ANQGSEA. The CDR3 protein is CSVVHWGGDYTF. CDR3 coding DNA: TGCAGCGTAGTCCATTGGGGTGGCGACTACACCTTC. The whole variable domain, filled in from reference TRBV29-1 and TRBJ1-2, reads SAVISQKPSRDICQRGTSLTIQCQVDSQVTMMFWYRQQPGQSLTLIATANQGSEATYESGFVIDKFPISRPNLTFSTLTVSNMSPEDSSIYLCSVVHWGGDYTFGSGTRLTVV.

This clonotype showed up just a few times. The V gene is TRBV7-8, the J gene TRBJ1-4; D is ambiguous. Per germline, CDR1 SGHVS and CDR2 FQNEAQ. The CDR3 runs 16 residues. The V end was cut by 1 base, the J end by 2 bases, with 11 bases between. The CDR3 spells CASSLGGFNTNEKLFF. The CDR3 DNA reads as TGTGCCAGCAGCTTAGGCGGTTTCAATACTAATGAAAAACTGTTTTTT. The full variable domain, in which reference TRBV7-8 and TRBJ1-4 provide the parts outside the CDR3, is GAGVSQSPRYKVAKRGQDVALRCDPISGHVSLFWYQQALGQGPEFLTYFQNEAQLDKSGLPSDRFFAERPEGSVSTLKIQRTQQEDSAVYLCASSLGGFNTNEKLFFGSGTQLSVL.

The sample holds a few counts of this clonotype. A much larger clone differs from this one at a single base, so this may be a read error. The rearrangement uses TRBV12-3 or TRBV12-4 and TRBJ1-1; 7 nucleotides match TRBD1. Trimming took 8 bases from V and 8 from J; bases not matched to a gene: 11. The CDR3 totals 13 residues. CDR3 coding DNA: TGTGCCAGCGGCTCGGGGACAGCCACCGAAGCTTTCTTT. Translating it yields CASGSGTATEAFF.

For this clonotype: A much larger clone differs by one base, so this may be a read error. The rearrangement links TRBV12-3 or TRBV12-4 to TRBJ2-7; TRBD1 agrees at 10 bases. CDR3 length: 16 amino acids. V shed 5 bases and J 3 bases; nucleotides not matched to a gene: 10. The CDR3 reads CASSPPLGQGYYEQYF. The CDR3 DNA follows: TGTGCCAGCAGTCCTCCGTTGGGACAGGGGTACTACGAGCAGTACTTC.

The table lists this clonotype with many counts. The chain employs TRBV11-2 and TRBJ2-2, with D possibly TRBD1 on 6 matching bases. Germline values: CDR1 SGHAT, CDR2 FQNNGV. The CDR3 sequence is 17 residues long. Trimming left V 4 bases short and J 1 base short, with 16 bases between. The CDR3 DNA reads TGTGCCAGCAGCTACCTCTACGGACAGCAGAACACCGGGGAGCTGTTTTTT. Amino acids: CASSYLYGQQNTGELFF.

The chain carries TRBV11-3 and TRBJ2-7; D possibly corresponds to TRBD1 (6 bases). From germline, CDR1 is SGHNT and CDR2 YENEEA. CDR3 length equals 16 residues. CDR3 in amino acids: CTISRRDMDYCYEQYF. The CDR3 DNA sequence: TGTACCATCAGCCGCCGGGACATGGATTACTGCTACGAGCAGTACTTC.

The chain links TRBV6-5 to TRBJ2-2, with 8 nucleotides matching TRBD1. V shed 6 bases and J 6 bases; nucleotides not matched to a gene: 9. The CDR3 contains 15 residues. Germline V gene sequence: CDR1 MNHEY, CDR2 SVGAGI. CDR3 region: CASRAQGAVPGELFF. Here the CDR3 DNA reads TGTGCCAGCAGGGCCCAGGGGGCAGTTCCCGGGGAGCTGTTTTTT.